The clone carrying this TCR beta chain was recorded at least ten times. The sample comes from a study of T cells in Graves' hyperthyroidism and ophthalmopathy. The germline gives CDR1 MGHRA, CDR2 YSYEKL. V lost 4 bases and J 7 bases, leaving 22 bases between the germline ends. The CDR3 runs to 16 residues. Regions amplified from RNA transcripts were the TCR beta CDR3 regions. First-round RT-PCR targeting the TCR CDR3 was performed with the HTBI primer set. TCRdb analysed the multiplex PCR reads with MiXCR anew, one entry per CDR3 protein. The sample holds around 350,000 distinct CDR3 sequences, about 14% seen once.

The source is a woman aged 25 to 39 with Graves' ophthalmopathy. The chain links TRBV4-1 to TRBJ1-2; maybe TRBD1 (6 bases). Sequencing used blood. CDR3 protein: CASSLLYGQRKFGYTF. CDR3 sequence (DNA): TGCGCCAGCAGCCTCCTTTATGGACAGAGAAAATTTGGCTACACCTTC.